This is a list of T cell receptor beta chains from one sample in a study of shared clonotypes between healthy human individuals. Profiling relied on immunoSEQ multiplex PCR, and the TCRdb table lists in-frame clones only, not all of them. The repertoire holds around 1,900,000 clones, with 93% as singletons. What was sequenced was naive CD8+ T cells from PBMCs. These receptors were collected from a young man in good health. Some clones in this sample may be carry-over from other donors' samples. CDR3s include the opening cysteine and the closing phenylalanine or tryptophan.

TRBV4-3 CASSQAPTTYNEQFF
TRBV28 CASSLCACLLYRVNEKLFF
TRBV7-6 CASTRTLADTQYF
TRBV30 CAWSVRGPGDEQYF
TRBV27 CASSPHVGVTEAFF
TRBV5-6 CASRSSGGGVQPQHF
TRBV28 CASSPGLAGSTDTQYF
TRBV2 CASSEPRTSLPTGELFF
TRBV19 CASISGREQFF
TRBV7-9 CASSGGGDREAFF
TRBV27 CASETSGPTYEQYF
TRBV10-3 CAISVTGGAGHEQYF
TRBV28 CASSFFASSSYEQYF
TRBV27 CASSWGTSYNEQFF
TRBV4-3 CASSQGTAGRGLTYEQYF
TRBV13 CASSLVSGNTGELFF
TRBV7-9 CASGGPGTTETQYF
TRBV29-1 CSVAEGSTNEKLFF
TRBV7-8 CASSFQREGWETQYF